The present T cell receptor (beta chain) was sequenced within a study of T cell changes during pregnancy in multiple sclerosis (dated by TCRdb to the late 2010s). Background for the entire study: The study examined how the T cell repertoire changed over the course of pregnancy in women with multiple sclerosis.

To note about this clone: It lacks a known antigen. The sample holds no much larger clone one base away, and base qualities are not on file.

Taken from cysteine to phenylalanine, the CDR3 has 13 residues. The read is trimmed to its CDR3 DNA, 39 bases read in frame from base 1. The junction shows trimming of 2 bases on V and 3 bases on J, plus 5 bases between the germline ends. CDR1 and CDR2 are read off the germline V gene as SGHAT and FQNNGV. The library was generated by the immunoSEQ multiplex PCR assay. The immuneACCESS repertoire file appears here via TCRdb, limited to in-frame rearrangements. These files lack a portion of the clones; in checked studies, under half of the deficit traces to unresolved V genes, and the cause of the others is not known. A total of about 47,000 clones appear in this sample, more than 85% of them only once. 0.99% of the sample belongs to the ten largest clones.

Sequencing was performed on peripheral blood, taken after pregnancy. This chain is built from TRBV11-2 and TRBJ1-3; a confident D gene designation cannot be given. The sequence was collected from a female donor with multiple sclerosis, enrolled in a pregnancy study. The sequenced DNA: TGTGCCAGCAGCTTAAACGGTGGAAACACCATATATTTT. Translated, this gives CASSLNGGNTIYF.